This T cell receptor (beta chain) stems from a study of cytomegalovirus exposure and HLA in healthy donors. Notes on the study in general: There was a cluster of highly shared sequence variants that was likely a sequencing artifact. Presence/absence analysis assumed near-uniform sequencing depth across donors. Evidence from a later analysis indicated that most CMV-associated TCR beta chains looked HLA-restricted. Common viral pathogens (according to a later analysis) appeared linked to several of the most significant clusters.

With 60 Vbeta and 13 Jbeta primers, the PCR was carried out. Profiled with immunoSEQ multiplex PCR; TCRdb holds only in-frame clones, not every one. The table records around 170,000 clones, around 68% of them present only once. This clone was counted only a few times. Its matching antigen is unknown. Sample: PBMCs. This receptor was taken from a girl aged 5-17 years in good health and CMV-seronegative.

CDR3 protein: CASSIAGVESPLHF. CDR3 sequence (DNA): TGTGCCAGTAGTATTGCGGGGGTTGAATCACCCCTCCACTTT. The V gene is TRBV19, the J gene TRBJ1-6; weak D call: TRBD1 (5 bases). Per the germline V gene, CDR1 is LNHDA and CDR2 is SQIVND (reference sequence). The CDR3 runs to 14 residues. Trimming stripped 3 bases from V and 10 bases from J, with 13 bases between.